The 4 T cell receptor beta chains below come from one sample, sequenced in a study of T cell changes during pregnancy in multiple sclerosis (dated by TCRdb to about 2019). The method was the immunoSEQ multiplex PCR assay. In TCRdb, the immuneACCESS table is reduced to in-frame sequences with V and J assigned. These tables do not hold every clone; where another copy was compared, an unresolved V gene accounts for under half, and the others remain unexplained. The sample includes approximately 73,000 clones, with around 94% observed a single time. Together, the top ten hold approximately 0.2% of the sample. Sample: CD4+ T cells from peripheral blood mononuclear cells, taken before pregnancy. The receptors were gathered from a female donor with multiple sclerosis, enrolled in a pregnancy study.

The chain has TRBV7-3 and TRBJ2-6; the D gene is possibly TRBD1 (6 bases). The length of the CDR3 is 14 residues. The germline V gene encodes CDR1 SGHTA and CDR2 FQGTGA. V was pared by 4 bases and J by 2 bases, with 6 bases between. Written as DNA, the CDR3 is TGTGCCAGCAGCTACAGGGCTGGGGCCAACGTCCTGACTTTC. It is translated as CASSYRAGANVLTF.

CDR3 sequence reads: CASSPREGLTDTQYF. The CDR3 coding sequence is TGCGCCAGCAGTCCCCGTGAGGGACTCACAGATACGCAGTATTTT. V is TRBV5-1 and J is TRBJ2-3, with a weak D call TRBD2 (6 bases). The germline CDR1 and CDR2 sequences are SGHRS and YFSETQ. V lost 5 bases and J lost 2, with 15 bases in between. The CDR3 totals 15 residues.

The chain carries TRBV27 and TRBJ2-7; the match to TRBD2 covers 7 bases. The V and J ends lost 5 bases and 2 bases, in that order; junction bases with no gene match: 3. Germline V lookup: CDR1 MNHEY, CDR2 SMNVEV (reference sequence). This CDR3 contains 13 residues. The CDR3 spells CASSPGGAYEQYF. CDR3 sequence (DNA): TGTGCCAGCAGTCCTGGGGGGGCCTACGAGCAGTACTTC.

The chain recombines TRBV18 with TRBJ2-2; the match to TRBD1 covers 9 bases. The J segment lost 5 bases and the V segment lost 4 bases, leaving 5 bases of the junction unmatched. Germline CDR1 reads KGHSH; CDR2 reads LQKENI. CDR3 length: 15 residues. CDR3 nucleotides: TGTGCCAGCTCACGCGGGACAGGGATTACCGGGGAGCTGTTTTTT. Encoded protein: CASSRGTGITGELFF.